A single sample gave rise to the 28 T cell receptor beta chains below, sequenced in a study of shared clonotypes between healthy human individuals. Using immunoSEQ multiplex PCR, the repertoire was profiled, and TCRdb retains in-frame clones only, with some absent. The sample contains 1,400,000 or so clones, 98% of which appear only once. Specimen: naive CD4+ T cells sorted from blood. The sample's subset: CD45RA+ positively selected. The receptors shown here come from a man younger than 40 in good health.

This chain links TRBV5-1 with TRBJ2-2; D is possibly TRBD1 or TRBD2 (5 bases each). V lost 4 bases and J lost 4, with 20 bases in between. The CDR3 runs 17 residues. Germline V CDR1 and CDR2: SGHRS, YFSETQ. CDR3 amino acids: CASSNAFWGAGTGELFF. The CDR3 coding sequence is TGCGCCAGCAGCAATGCTTTCTGGGGCGCGGGCACCGGGGAGCTGTTTTTT.

A word on this clone: Other DNA sequences of this sample code for an identical CDR3. The chain is built from TRBV5-1 and TRBJ1-3, with D unresolved. The V gene lost 2 bases and the J gene lost 4 bases, with 4 bases spanning the gap. CDR3 size: 12 residues. Germline loops: CDR1 SGHRS, CDR2 YFSETQ. The chain's CDR3 is CASSLSGNTIYF. The CDR3 bases are TGCGCCAGCAGCTTAAGCGGAAACACCATATATTTT.

The V and J genes are TRBV5-4 and TRBJ2-5; no clear D. Trimming left V 1 base short and J 3 bases short, with 7 bases between. Germline V gene sequence: CDR1 SGHNT, CDR2 YYREEE (reference sequence). The CDR3 has 13 amino acids. As DNA, the CDR3 is TGTGCCAGCAGCTTGCCGCGTGAAGAGACCCAGTACTTC. Its translation is CASSLPREETQYF.

This sequence joins TRBV19 and TRBJ1-4; D not resolved. The V end lost 7 bases, the J end lost 3 bases, and 6 bases lay between the germline ends. This CDR3 region has 12 residues. Germline V lookup: CDR1 LNHDA, CDR2 SQIVND (reference sequence). This CDR3 is CASKGSNEKLFF. The CDR3, as DNA: TGTGCCAGTAAGGGTTCTAATGAAAAACTGTTTTTT. The entire variable domain, with the rest obtained from reference TRBV19 and TRBJ1-4, is as follows: DGGITQSPKYLFRKEGQNVTLSCEQNLNHDAMYWYRQDPGQGLRLIYYSQIVNDFQKGDIAEGYSVSREKKESFPLTVTSAQKNPTAFYLCASKGSNEKLFFGSGTQLSVL.

The rearrangement joins TRBV29-1 to TRBJ1-1; TRBD1 matches 9 bases. V lost 3 bases, J lost 1 base, and 9 bases stayed unmatched. The CDR3 consists of 16 residues. CDR1 SQVTM and CDR2 ANQGSEA come from the germline V gene. CDR3 sequence: CSVEEGQGIWNTEAFF. The CDR3 region has the DNA TGCAGCGTTGAGGAGGGACAGGGAATTTGGAACACTGAAGCTTTCTTT.

The rearrangement uses TRBV9 and TRBJ2-3; 7 bases are shared with TRBD1. CDR3 length equals 15 residues. The trim removed 2 bases at V and 4 bases at J, leaving 7 bases unmatched. Germline CDR1 is SGDLS and CDR2 is YYNGEE. Here the CDR3 reads CASSVTGWGPDTQYF. As DNA, the CDR3 is TGTGCCAGCAGCGTGACAGGGTGGGGTCCAGATACGCAGTATTTT.

The chain has TRBV28 and TRBJ1-2, with a tentative D call TRBD1 (6 bases). CDR3 size: 12 residues. Trimming took off 8 bases at V and 6 bases at J, with 13 bases between the two ends. Germline V gives CDR1 MDHEN, CDR2 SYDVKM. CDR3: CASFEGENGYTF. The CDR3 nucleotides read TGTGCCAGCTTCGAGGGGGAGAATGGCTACACCTTC.

This chain uses TRBV6-8 with TRBJ2-7; 8 nucleotides align to TRBD2. CDR1 and CDR2 from the germline V gene are MNHGY and SAAAGT. V was pared by 8 bases and J by 4 bases, with 7 bases of the junction left unmatched. CDR3 length: 13 residues. In DNA, the CDR3 is TGTGCCAGCGGCAATAGACTAGCGTACGAGCAGTACTTC. Protein: CASGNRLAYEQYF.

The rearrangement joins TRBV4-3 to TRBJ1-1; D is ambiguous. This CDR3 is 14 amino acids long. Germline V gives CDR1 LGHNA, CDR2 YSLEER. Trimming stripped 0 bases from V and 11 bases from J, with 16 bases between. CDR3 nucleotide sequence: TGCGCCAGCAGCCAAGAGGGGTCCGACCCAAGGGCTTTCTTT. Amino acids: CASSQEGSDPRAFF.

The chain recombines TRBV5-5 with TRBJ2-7; 15 nucleotides line up with TRBD2. V lost 3 bases, J lost 7 bases, and 8 bases stayed unmatched. Germline assignment: CDR1 SGHKS and CDR2 YYEKEE (reference sequence). The CDR3 is 16 amino acids. Here the CDR3 reads CASSSPGLAGGREQYF. The CDR3 DNA is TGTGCCAGCAGCTCCCCGGGACTAGCGGGAGGTAGGGAGCAGTACTTC.

CDR3 nucleotides: TGCGCCAGCAGCCAAGCCTCCCGGCAGCCCTACGAGCAGTACTTC. Its protein is CASSQASRQPYEQYF. The V and J genes are TRBV4-3 and TRBJ2-7, with D unclear. V dropped 1 base and J dropped 2 bases, with 12 bases sitting between them. CDR1 LGHNA and CDR2 YSLEER come from the germline V gene. This CDR3 is built from 15 residues.

This clone appeared a single time. The CDR3 loop reads CASRAGTAGNTEAFF. CDR3 nucleotide sequence: TGTGCCAGCAGAGCCGGGACAGCTGGGAACACTGAAGCTTTCTTT. The rearrangement links TRBV6-4 to TRBJ1-1; 7 nucleotides align to TRBD1. Germline loops: CDR1 MRHNA, CDR2 SNTAGT. Trimming took 6 bases from V and 1 from J; bases not matched to a gene: 8. The CDR3 spans 15 residues.

V usage is TRBV27 and J usage is TRBJ2-7; TRBD2 aligns across 14 bases. The CDR3 runs to 16 residues. The trim removed 3 bases at V and 3 bases at J, leaving 4 bases unmatched. CDR1 is MNHEY, CDR2 SMNVEV, per germline (reference sequence). The CDR3 protein is CASSLGTSGSFYEQYF. The DNA for the CDR3 is TGTGCCAGCAGTTTGGGGACTAGCGGGAGCTTCTACGAGCAGTACTTC.

V is TRBV5-4 and J is TRBJ2-2; the D call may be TRBD1 or TRBD2 (5 bases each). Germline values: CDR1 SGHNT, CDR2 YYREEE (reference sequence). This CDR3 is 14 amino acids long. V shed 8 bases and J shed 1 base, with 12 bases lying between them. CDR3 coding DNA: TGTGCCAGTAAGGGGAGTAAGAACACCGGGGAGCTGTTTTTT. This translates into CASKGSKNTGELFF.

The CDR3 region is CSALRDLNTEAFF. CDR3 DNA sequence: TGCAGCGCCCTACGGGACTTAAACACTGAAGCTTTCTTT. The J gene is TRBJ1-1, the V gene TRBV29-1; possible D gene TRBD1, 5 bases. The CDR3 is made up of 13 amino acids. Trimming stripped 7 bases from V and 2 bases from J, with 14 bases between. From germline, CDR1 is SQVTM and CDR2 ANQGSEA.

The rearrangement links TRBV19 to TRBJ2-1; 7 bases are shared with TRBD2. J was trimmed by 3 bases and V by 3 bases; bases with no gene match: 5. Germline loops: CDR1 LNHDA, CDR2 SQIVND (reference sequence). The CDR3 length is 15 residues. In nucleotides, the CDR3 is TGTGCCAGTAGTATCGGGGGGACTCACTACAATGAGCAGTTCTTC. It encodes CASSIGGTHYNEQFF. The whole variable domain, filled in from reference TRBV19 and TRBJ2-1, reads DGGITQSPKYLFRKEGQNVTLSCEQNLNHDAMYWYRQDPGQGLRLIYYSQIVNDFQKGDIAEGYSVSREKKESFPLTVTSAQKNPTAFYLCASSIGGTHYNEQFFGPGTRLTVL.

The rearrangement links TRBV7-9 to TRBJ2-7; 8 bases match TRBD2. Losses at the gene ends were 7 bases for V and 2 bases for J; bases not matched to a gene: 7. This CDR3 region has 14 residues. Germline CDR1 is SEHNR and CDR2 is FQNEAQ (reference sequence). CDR3 coding DNA: TGTGCCAGCACCCCACTAGCGGAGACCTACGAGCAGTACTTC. Translation: CASTPLAETYEQYF.

Concerning this clone: The sample has other DNA sequences that encode this CDR3 too. The rearrangement uses TRBV18 and TRBJ1-5, with unresolved D. The germline V gene has CDR1 KGHSH and CDR2 LQKENI. Trimming removed 3 bases at V and 1 base at J, with 4 bases between. The CDR3 has 13 amino acids. The chain's CDR3 is CASSPDSNQPQHF. The CDR3, as DNA: TGTGCCAGCTCACCGGACAGCAATCAGCCCCAGCATTTT.

The DNA for the CDR3 is TGCGCCAGCAGACCTTCTGGAGCCAAAAACATTCAGTACTTC. It specifies CASRPSGAKNIQYF. This chain links TRBV5-1 with TRBJ2-4; D not certain. The CDR3 is made up of 14 amino acids. Trimming left V 5 bases short and J 0 bases short, with 9 bases between. Germline CDR1 is SGHRS and CDR2 is YFSETQ.

The chain uses TRBV5-4 and TRBJ2-7; TRBD2 matches at 11 bases. Looked up from germline, CDR1 is SGHNT and CDR2 is YYREEE (reference sequence). This CDR3 is built from 18 residues. Trimming removed 2 bases from V and 2 bases from J; junction bases left unmatched: 12. This chain's CDR3 is CASSFSLLAGGRAYEQYF. In nucleotides, the CDR3 is TGTGCCAGCAGCTTCTCACTATTAGCGGGAGGGCGGGCCTACGAGCAGTACTTC.

The chain combines TRBV18 with TRBJ1-2, with D perhaps TRBD1 (5 bases). Germline V gene data show CDR1 as KGHSH and CDR2 as LQKENI. Between the trimmed V and J ends, which lost 2 bases and 4 bases, there was a span of 11 bases. This CDR3 spans 14 amino acids. The DNA of the CDR3 is TGTGCCAGCTCACCAGAGGGGCCGGGCTATGGCTACACCTTC. Protein product: CASSPEGPGYGYTF.

Concerning this clone: The sample has other DNA sequences that encode this CDR3 too. The chain links TRBV2 to TRBJ2-5; D unclear. This CDR3 contains 12 residues. Deletions cut 8 bases from V and 2 bases from J, with 9 bases between. The germline V gene has CDR1 SNHLY and CDR2 FYNNEI. The CDR3 nucleotides read TGTGCCAGCTCACTGGAACAAGAGACCCAGTACTTC. Amino acid sequence: CASSLEQETQYF.

The chain joins TRBV28 to TRBJ1-2, with 10 bases fitting TRBD1. The CDR3 extends over 13 amino acids. The V gene end was trimmed by 10 bases and the J gene end by 4 bases; junction bases not matched to a gene: 6. The germline gives CDR1 MDHEN, CDR2 SYDVKM. In DNA, the CDR3 is TGTGCCACCGACAGGGGGCGCACCTATGGCTACACCTTC. Protein: CATDRGRTYGYTF.

The chain carries TRBV30 and TRBJ2-1; D is ambiguous. Trimming shortened V by 2 bases and J by 4 bases, and 9 bases separated the two germline ends. The V gene's germline CDR1 is GTSNPN and CDR2 SVGIG (reference sequence). The CDR3 length is 13 residues. The CDR3 reads CAWSSHDYNEQFF. CDR3 nucleotide sequence: TGTGCCTGGAGTTCACATGATTACAATGAGCAGTTCTTC. Full variable domain (missing parts from reference TRBV30 and TRBJ2-1): SQTIHQWPATLVQPVGSPLSLECTVEGTSNPNLYWYRQAAGRGLQLLFYSVGIGQISSEVPQNLSASRPQDRQFILSSKKLLLSDSGFYLCAWSSHDYNEQFFGPGTRLTVL.

The chain carries TRBV5-1 and TRBJ2-3; D perhaps matches TRBD1 (6 bases). CDR3 length: 15 residues. CDR1 SGHRS and CDR2 YFSETQ come from the germline V gene. The germline V and J ends were trimmed by 6 bases and 4 bases, with 18 bases remaining between them. CDR3 in amino acids: CASNLDRPGSDTQYF. CDR3 in DNA: TGCGCCAGCAACCTCGACAGGCCTGGCTCAGATACGCAGTATTTT.

A remark on this clone: Other DNA sequences in this sample translate to the same CDR3. V usage is TRBV19 and J usage is TRBJ2-5, with D possibly being TRBD2 (5 bases). CDR1 LNHDA and CDR2 SQIVND come from the germline V gene (reference sequence). CDR3 length equals 13 residues. With 4 bases removed from V and 2 bases from J, the gap between germline ends came to 8 bases. The CDR3 sequence is CASSSGYQETQYF. CDR3 sequence (DNA): TGTGCCAGTAGTAGCGGGTATCAAGAGACCCAGTACTTC.

This clone has only one observation. The chain recombines TRBV7-9 with TRBJ2-7; D is uncertain. The germline gives CDR1 SEHNR, CDR2 FQNEAQ (reference sequence). The CDR3 is 12 residues long. Trimming stripped 3 bases from V and 6 bases from J, with 9 bases between. The CDR3 is CASSFDAGEQYF. As DNA, the CDR3 is TGTGCCAGCAGCTTTGATGCAGGCGAGCAGTACTTC.

The rearrangement uses TRBV5-1 and TRBJ2-7; TRBD1 might be the D (5 bases). The CDR3 totals 17 residues. Germline CDR1 is SGHRS and CDR2 is YFSETQ. Trimming shortened V by 0 bases and J by 0 bases, and 16 bases separated the two germline ends. The CDR3 DNA follows: TGCGCCAGCAGCTTGGGGGGCATATCCCTGAGCTCCTACGAGCAGTACTTC. Its translation is CASSLGGISLSSYEQYF. The full variable domain, in which reference TRBV5-1 and TRBJ2-7 provide the parts outside the CDR3, is KAGVTQTPRYLIKTRGQQVTLSCSPISGHRSVSWYQQTPGQGLQFLFEYFSETQRNKGNFPGRFSGRQFSNSRSEMNVSTLELGDSALYLCASSLGGISLSSYEQYFGPGTRLTVT.